This TCR beta chain is drawn from a study of patients and donors after allogeneic stem cell transplantation. TCRdb reanalysed the RT-PCR reads using MiXCR and keeps one entry per CDR3 protein. The table has about 160,000 distinct CDR3 sequences, 24% seen once. V was shortened by 5 bases and J by 7 bases, with 24 bases between the two germline ends. Germline V CDR1 and CDR2: DFQATT, SNEGSKA (reference sequence). This CDR3 contains 16 residues. The chain is built from TRBV20-1 and TRBJ2-1; D may be TRBD1 (6 bases). Sequenced sample: blood, either unsorted or a sorted T cell fraction (not recorded which). The receptor was isolated from a human donor who was either an allogeneic HSCT recipient or a stem cell or donor lymphocyte infusion donor (not recorded which). It is not recorded whose cells these are; they may come from a transplant donor. CDR3 amino acids: CSAPLQGYGRGNEQFF. CDR3 DNA: TGCAGTGCTCCACTACAGGGTTACGGAAGGGGGAATGAGCAGTTCTTC.